A selection of T cell receptor beta chains follows, all from one sample in a study of identifying expanded T cells in peripheral blood. The method was immunoSEQ multiplex PCR; TCRdb's version includes in-frame clones alone and lacks a portion of them. The profile covers some 76,000 clones, with roughly 88% appearing a single time and over 2.5% taken by the ten largest. Material for sequencing was blood. The receptors come from a person aged 18 to 70 in good health. Both conserved end residues are part of each CDR3. Not every row has a clone size; where given, it reads once, few, many or a size class.

abundance,len,v_gene,CDR3aa
NA,14,TRBV19,CASSPSGGSYEQYF
NA,16,TRBV2,CASSGTSRGRGEKLFF
once,14,TRBV2,CASSQLAGTYEQYF
NA,13,TRBV27,CASSLSSLETQYF
NA,13,TRBV6-1,CASSARAGLELFF
once,14,TRBV5-1,CASSFGQGARGYTF
NA,15,TRBV7-7,CASSLGSGSTDTQYF
NA,15,TRBV5-6,CASSLAGTGSYEQYF
NA,12,TRBV2,CASSVDRRELFF
NA,15,TRBV23-1,CASSQSRGSTDTQYF
NA,17,TRBV28,CASSFRLRTGLGEKLFF
NA,15,TRBV7-2,CASSLAGSSYNEQFF
few,12,TRBV4-3,CASSHGHKEQFF
NA,16,TRBV5-1,CASSLWLAVNSYEQYF
once,14,TRBV12-1,CASRHMGGDYGYTF
NA,16,TRBV9,CASSGTVSGYLGGYTF
NA,16,TRBV2,CASSERGGTSTDTQYF
NA,12,TRBV30,CAWAAGKTEAFF
NA,15,TRBV5-6,CASSPRSGMNTEAFF
NA,15,TRBV7-2,CASSRTGESGNEQFF
once,14,TRBV5-1,CASSLSGGEETQYF
NA,18,TRBV4-3,CASSQDLASREPANEQFF
NA,14,TRBV2,CASSRLAGADTQYF
NA,14,TRBV10-3,CAITRDPSRSEQYF
NA,14,TRBV4-2,CASSQGGGADTQYF
NA,13,TRBV6-5,CATSQREGDEQFF
few,15,TRBV7-2,CASSLQGALPGELFF
NA,13,TRBV5-6,CASSATGQGVQYF
NA,13,TRBV2,CASSGTGIGTQYF
NA,14,TRBV4-1,CASRETGFGDEQYF
once,12,TRBV19,CASSYSANVLTF
NA,14,TRBV4-2,CASSQVEGNEKLFF
NA,15,TRBV5-1,CASSLQTGTGETQYF
NA,16,TRBV9,CASSVDSSGHTDTQYF
once,15,TRBV29-1,CSAVRLVFDQETQYF
NA,15,TRBV19,CASSPRLAPTGELFF
few,13,TRBV2,CASQRTTNYGYTF
few,14,TRBV19,CASSTTGGYEKLFF
NA,15,TRBV5-1,CASASQLGGPYEQYF
NA,13,TRBV23-1,CASMFWEKETQYF
NA,16,TRBV2,CASRKTGILEIYEQYF
once,15,TRBV6-5,CASRPWTGGNTEAFF
once,13,TRBV18,CASSPGQGEKLFF
NA,14,TRBV7-6,CASSLALEVNEQFF
NA,14,TRBV10-2,CASKIGGHTDTQYF
NA,15,TRBV7-2,CASSLAAGEHSPLHF
NA,12,TRBV7-9,CASSHSGTGLFF
NA,14,TRBV6-6,CASSYAGAGETQYF
NA,14,TRBV5-4,CASSLRGRSYEQYF
NA,15,TRBV9,CASSVVSGPQETQYF
NA,18,TRBV30,CAWSGAASGGHRTDTQYF
NA,17,TRBV4-1,CASSQDTRADRGETQYF
NA,14,TRBV5-5,CASSFGLGLETQYF
NA,14,TRBV7-8,CASSQRSGANVLTF